This T cell receptor beta chain was sequenced during a study of shared clonotypes between healthy human individuals. Study-wide points: Sample collection involved blood only; tissue repertoires are likely different.

CD4+ cells underwent separation, giving CD45RA+ naive and CD45RA-negative memory subsets. A remark on this clone: The antigen remains undetermined.

Running of the assay took place at deep level. The repertoire was sequenced with immunoSEQ multiplex PCR; TCRdb's copy has only in-frame clones and lacks some. The sample contains 550,000 to 700,000 clones, about 80% of which appear only once. The source of this sequence is a woman in her 30s in good health. The specimen sequenced was memory CD4+ T cells sorted from blood. The subset is: CD45RA-negative fraction.

CDR3 sequence (DNA): TGTGCCAGCAGCTCCAACAGGGCCACGGAGCTGTTTTTT. Protein product: CASSSNRATELFF. The chain employs TRBV7-7 and TRBJ2-2; maybe TRBD1 (6 bases). The germline V and J ends were trimmed by 4 bases and 10 bases, with 13 bases remaining between them. Germline CDR1 is SSHAT and CDR2 is FNYEAQ (reference sequence). There are 13 residues in the CDR3.